This T cell receptor (beta chain) derives from a study of beta chain features in type 1 diabetes. The CDR3 runs to 14 residues. CDR1 and CDR2 (germline): MNHEY, SVGAGI. V shed 6 bases, J shed 7 bases, and the junction held 3 bases outside the gene matches. Overall study results and limits: The study found moderately but significantly shorter TCRB CDR3s in all four CD4+ subsets of Type 1 diabetes patients.

As every portion of the isolated RNA was reverse transcribed, the sequencing read expressed TCRB transcripts. Measured with immunoSEQ multiplex PCR; TCRdb has only the in-frame clones, and not every one. The table includes tens of thousands of clones, roughly 70% detected once. Worth noting for this clone: No antigen is known for it.

Sequencing was carried out using Tregs from blood. The clonotype originates from a woman under 30 with type 1 diabetes. This chain links TRBV6-5 with TRBJ1-6, with 10 bases matching TRBD1. CDR3 coding DNA: TGTGCCAGCAGCAGGGGACAGGGGAATTCACCCCTCCACTTT. Translation: CASSRGQGNSPLHF.